The 21 T cell receptor beta chains reported below all come from one sample, sequenced in a study of T cell repertoires in cytomegalovirus infection. TCRdb independently ran MiXCR on the reads; one entry per CDR3 protein. The profile shows roughly 570,000 distinct CDR3 sequences, about 39% of them singletons. These TCRs are of unknown antigen specificity. Sequences were derived from cultured PBMCs, sampled from culture after CMV antigen stimulation. The receptors come from a human donor in good health (CMV status not recorded). Some clones in this sample may be carry-over from other donors' samples.

The chain is built from TRBV29-1 and TRBJ1-5, with D maybe TRBD1 (6 bases). V gave up 7 bases and J gave up 7 bases, with 20 bases separating them. Germline CDR1 reads SQVTM; CDR2 reads ANQGSEA. The CDR3 is 14 residues long. The CDR3 coding sequence is TGCAGCGCCCTGGCGGGACATTCAGGCCAGCCCCAGCATTTT. Translating it yields CSALAGHSGQPQHF.

Here the CDR3 reads CASSFGTLGLAGVYEQYF. CDR3 nucleotide sequence: TGTGCCAGCAGCTTTGGAACCCTAGGACTAGCGGGAGTTTACGAGCAGTACTTC. This chain connects TRBV7-4 to TRBJ2-7, with 13 bases lining up with TRBD2. Germline CDR1 SGHVT, CDR2 SQSDAQ. The CDR3 spans 18 residues. V trimming: 3 bases; J trimming: 4 bases; junction bases outside the gene matches: 12.

The V gene is TRBV7-2, the J gene TRBJ2-1, with 8 bases identical to TRBD2. Losses at the gene ends were 4 bases for V and 4 bases for J; bases not matched to a gene: 6. CDR3 size: 15 residues. Germline lookup yields CDR1 SGHTA and CDR2 FQGNSA. The CDR3 DNA follows: TGTGCCAGCAGCTATAAGGCTAGCGGGTACAATGAGCAGTTCTTC. Its translation: CASSYKASGYNEQFF.

In this sample, this clonotype turned up a few times. The chain has TRBV15 and TRBJ1-4, with D perhaps matching TRBD1 (6 bases). In germline, CDR1 is LNHNV, CDR2 YYDKDF (reference sequence). The V end lost 0 bases, the J end lost 0 bases, and 11 bases lay between the germline ends. The CDR3 spans 17 residues. CDR3: CATSRDIGGATNEKLFF. CDR3 sequence (DNA): TGTGCCACCAGCAGAGATATTGGGGGCGCAACTAATGAAAAACTGTTTTTT.

The J gene is TRBJ1-2, the V gene TRBV19; D is unclear. Germline lookup yields CDR1 LNHDA and CDR2 SQIVND (reference sequence). V gave up 2 bases and J gave up 4 bases, with 8 bases separating them. CDR3 length: 13 amino acids. The CDR3 spells CASSILAGYGYTF. Written as DNA, the CDR3 is TGTGCCAGTAGTATACTTGCAGGCTATGGCTACACCTTC.

The rearrangement links TRBV7-2 to TRBJ1-1; D is possibly TRBD1 (6 bases). The germline V gene encodes CDR1 SGHTA and CDR2 FQGNSA. V shed 5 bases and J shed 0 bases, with 13 bases lying between them. The CDR3 extends over 15 amino acids. The chain's CDR3 is CASSPMTGMNTEAFF. The CDR3 region has the DNA TGTGCCAGCAGCCCCATGACAGGTATGAACACTGAAGCTTTCTTT.

For the CDR3, the DNA is TGTGCCAGCATCGAGACAGTCAACACTGAAGCTTTCTTT. Protein product: CASIETVNTEAFF. The chain recombines TRBV28 with TRBJ1-1, with D possibly being TRBD1 (5 bases). Germline V gene sequence: CDR1 MDHEN, CDR2 SYDVKM. There are 13 residues in the CDR3. V gave up 7 bases and J gave up 2 bases, with 11 bases separating them.

The J gene is TRBJ2-1, the V gene TRBV7-6; D is unresolved. Germline loops: CDR1 SGHVS, CDR2 FNYEAQ. CDR3 size: 13 residues. V gave up 6 bases and J gave up 10 bases, with 16 bases separating them. CDR3 DNA: TGTGCCAGCAGTGGAACTCCTTCAGGAGAGCAGTTCTTC. It encodes CASSGTPSGEQFF. The full variable domain, with the rest looked up from reference TRBV7-6 and TRBJ2-1, is GAGVSQSPRYKVTKRGQDVALRCDPISGHVSLYWYRQALGQGPEFLTYFNYEAQQDKSGLPNDRFSAERPEGSISTLTIQRTEQRDSAMYRCASSGTPSGEQFFGPGTRLTVL.

The chain is built from TRBV6-2 or TRBV6-3 and TRBJ1-1; no firm D call. Deletions cut 5 bases from V and 0 bases from J, with 22 bases between. Germline V lookup: CDR1 MNHEY, CDR2 SVGEGT. CDR3 size: 18 residues. CDR3 DNA: TGTGCCAGCAGTGACGCGGGGTTACGGAGTCTCATGAACACTGAAGCTTTCTTT. Amino acid sequence: CASSDAGLRSLMNTEAFF.

This clonotype showed up just a few times. V is TRBV14 and J is TRBJ2-3; D is unresolved. The germline gives CDR1 SGHDN, CDR2 FVKESK. The CDR3 runs 15 residues. Trimming shortened V by 1 base and J by 3 bases, and 11 bases separated the two germline ends. Here the CDR3 DNA reads TGTGCCAGCAGCCAAGGGACGACCAATACAGATACGCAGTATTTT. Translating gives CASSQGTTNTDTQYF.

V and J are TRBV5-1 and TRBJ2-1; 7 bases align to TRBD2. After removal of 0 bases from V and 4 bases from J, the junction contained 7 bases not matched to a gene. Per the germline V gene, CDR1 is SGHRS and CDR2 is YFSETQ. CDR3 length equals 16 residues. The CDR3 region is CASSLGMASGYNEQFF. As DNA, the CDR3 is TGCGCCAGCAGCTTGGGGATGGCTAGCGGTTACAATGAGCAGTTCTTC.

This clonotype was counted between two and nine times. The V gene is TRBV7-2, the J gene TRBJ2-1; the D gene is possibly TRBD2 (5 bases). This CDR3 contains 16 residues. Between the trimmed V and J ends, which lost 2 bases and 2 bases, there was a span of 13 bases. CDR1 and CDR2 (germline): SGHTA, FQGNSA. The CDR3 is CASSLIPSSAYNEQFF. CDR3 nucleotide sequence: TGTGCCAGCAGCTTAATCCCTAGTAGCGCCTACAATGAGCAGTTCTTC.

This clonotype was picked up a small number of times. V and J are TRBV6-5 and TRBJ2-7, with a weak D call TRBD2 (5 bases). V was trimmed by 0 bases and J by 5 bases, leaving 8 bases between them. Germline CDR1 and CDR2: MNHEY and SVGAGI. The CDR3 covers 13 residues. Here the CDR3 reads CASSYSIGDEQYF. For the CDR3, the DNA is TGTGCCAGCAGTTACTCGATCGGGGACGAGCAGTACTTC.

The CDR3 sequence: CASSIGFRELFF. The CDR3 DNA is TGTGCCAGTAGTATAGGGTTTAGGGAGCTGTTTTTT. The genes are TRBV19 and TRBJ2-2; D gene uncertain. Germline CDR1 LNHDA, CDR2 SQIVND (reference sequence). CDR3 size: 12 residues. V was pared by 1 base and J by 9 bases, with 6 bases between.

V usage is TRBV7-8 and J usage is TRBJ2-1; a weak D match, TRBD2 (5 bases). The CDR3 is 15 residues long. The germline V gene has CDR1 SGHVS and CDR2 FQNEAQ. The V gene lost 5 bases and the J gene lost 0 bases, with 11 bases spanning the gap. The CDR3 region is CASSAKRNSYNEQFF. CDR3 DNA: TGTGCCAGCAGCGCGAAGCGGAACTCCTACAATGAGCAGTTCTTC.

The rearrangement joins TRBV5-6 to TRBJ1-2; a weak D match, TRBD1 (5 bases). Germline values: CDR1 SGHDT, CDR2 YYEEEE. The CDR3 contains 13 residues. Trimming cost V 4 bases and J 6 bases, with 13 bases left between them. The CDR3 here is CASSPPGFNGYTF. DNA for the CDR3: TGTGCCAGCAGCCCTCCAGGGTTTAATGGCTACACCTTC. Variable domain in full (rest from reference TRBV5-6 and TRBJ1-2): DAGVTQSPTHLIKTRGQQVTLRCSPKSGHDTVSWYQQALGQGPQFIFQYYEEEERQRGNFPDRFSGHQFPNYSSELNVNALLLGDSALYLCASSPPGFNGYTFGSGTRLTVV.

The CDR3 DNA reads TGTGCCAGCAGCTCTAGGGAGAGGGCGGCCGGCTACACCTTC. This sequence encodes CASSSRERAAGYTF. The chain is built from TRBV7-2 and TRBJ1-2; D is uncertain. The CDR3 loop spans 14 amino acids. V dropped 4 bases and J dropped 8 bases, with 17 bases sitting between them. The germline gives CDR1 SGHTA, CDR2 FQGNSA.

This clonotype was seen a few times. V usage is TRBV7-2 and J usage is TRBJ2-7; 9 bases align to TRBD2. CDR3 length equals 14 residues. CDR1 and CDR2 (germline): SGHTA, FQGNSA. The V segment lost 5 bases and the J segment 0 bases; nucleotides outside the gene matches: 2. As DNA, the CDR3 is TGTGCCAGCAGCCTTAGCGGGAGCTCCTACGAGCAGTACGTC. Its protein is CASSLSGSSYEQYV.

The chain combines TRBV5-4 with TRBJ1-1; 7 bases are a match to TRBD1. CDR1 SGHNT and CDR2 YYREEE come from the germline V gene (reference sequence). Germline trimming cut 5 bases from V and 6 bases from J; bases unmatched to any gene: 16. This CDR3 region has 16 residues. The CDR3 here is CASRSYQDRAKPEAFF. For the CDR3, the DNA is TGTGCCAGCAGATCCTACCAAGACAGGGCTAAGCCTGAAGCTTTCTTT.

The chain carries TRBV27 and TRBJ2-5; the D gene could be TRBD1 or TRBD2 (5 bases each). The CDR3 totals 16 residues. The germline V and J ends were trimmed by 3 bases and 5 bases, with 19 bases remaining between them. Looked up from germline, CDR1 is MNHEY and CDR2 is SMNVEV (reference sequence). The CDR3 DNA is TGTGCCAGCAGTTTTCGGACCGCCGGCTGGGGGGAGACCCAGTACTTC. Its translation: CASSFRTAGWGETQYF.

The sample holds a few counts of this clonotype. This chain links TRBV28 with TRBJ2-1; 7 bases align to TRBD2. V was pared by 2 bases and J by 7 bases, with 5 bases of the junction left unmatched. The CDR3 has 14 residues. CDR1 MDHEN and CDR2 SYDVKM come from the germline V gene. The CDR3 spells CASSLEAGLNEQFF. The CDR3, as DNA: TGTGCCAGCAGTTTAGAAGCGGGACTTAATGAGCAGTTCTTC.